These 24 T cell receptor beta chains came from one sample sequenced in a study of blood T cell repertoires in COVID-19. Sequenced by immunoSEQ multiplex PCR; TCRdb stores in-frame clones only, minus some. The table records about 55,000 clones, 65% to 90% of them present only once. The sample was peripheral blood. The receptors derive from a human donor in a cohort sampled during active COVID-19.

This chain uses TRBV5-5 with TRBJ1-1; TRBD1 is a possible D gene (6 bases). Between the trimmed V and J ends, which lost 2 bases and 0 bases, there was a span of 8 bases. CDR3 length equals 14 residues. The germline gives CDR1 SGHKS, CDR2 YYEKEE (reference sequence). CDR3 protein: CASSFGQMNTEAFF. In DNA form, the CDR3 reads TGTGCCAGCAGCTTCGGACAGATGAACACTGAAGCTTTCTTT. The entire variable domain, with the rest obtained from reference TRBV5-5 and TRBJ1-1, is as follows: DAGVTQSPTHLIKTRGQQVTLRCSPISGHKSVSWYQQVLGQGPQFIFQYYEKEERGRGNFPDRFSARQFPNYSSELNVNALLLGDSALYLCASSFGQMNTEAFFGQGTRLTVV.

V and J are TRBV28 and TRBJ2-1; 7 positions agree with TRBD1. Germline V lookup: CDR1 MDHEN, CDR2 SYDVKM. This CDR3 region has 13 residues. V was pared by 6 bases and J by 4 bases, with 3 bases of the junction left unmatched. The CDR3 region has the DNA TGTGCCAGCAGGTACAGGGGTTACAATGAGCAGTTCTTC. This encodes CASRYRGYNEQFF.

This chain uses TRBV2 with TRBJ1-1; TRBD1 matches 7 bases. With 7 bases clipped from V and 2 bases from J, the junction kept 4 bases outside the gene matches. Germline V gene sequence: CDR1 SNHLY, CDR2 FYNNEI. This CDR3 is 13 amino acids long. CDR3 in DNA: TGTGCCAGCAACCGACAGGGAAACACTGAAGCTTTCTTT. This codes for CASNRQGNTEAFF.

This chain uses TRBV28 with TRBJ2-7; D might be TRBD1 (6 bases). The germline V and J ends were trimmed by 3 bases and 2 bases, with 26 bases remaining between them. CDR1 MDHEN and CDR2 SYDVKM come from the germline V gene. The CDR3 totals 19 residues. The CDR3 DNA follows: TGTGCCAGCAGTTTTGGGGCCTCGTGGCTAAGGGGGTCGACCTACGAGCAGTACTTC. Translating it yields CASSFGASWLRGSTYEQYF.

CDR3 amino acids: CASSEAFGQGGRNTEAFF. CDR3 in DNA: TGTGCCAGCAGTGAAGCATTCGGACAGGGCGGAAGGAACACTGAAGCTTTCTTT. The gene calls are TRBV6-1 and TRBJ1-1; 8 bases fit TRBD1. J gave up 1 base and V 0 bases, and 10 bases lay outside the gene matches. The CDR3 spans 18 residues. The germline gives CDR1 MNHNS, CDR2 SASEGT.

The CDR3 bases are TGTGCCAGCAGCTTAAGTAATTTAGGGGGTGGCTACACCTTC. This gives the protein CASSLSNLGGGYTF. The chain uses TRBV7-9 and TRBJ1-2, with D possibly being TRBD1 (6 bases). The germline V gene has CDR1 SEHNR and CDR2 FQNEAQ (reference sequence). This CDR3 region has 14 residues. Trimming left V 2 bases short and J 7 bases short, with 14 bases between.

The gene calls are TRBV2 and TRBJ1-6; D remains unclear. The CDR3 is made up of 14 amino acids. The germline V and J ends were trimmed by 5 bases and 7 bases, with 12 bases remaining between them. Germline CDR1 SNHLY, CDR2 FYNNEI. CDR3 DNA sequence: TGTGCCAGCAGTCCAGAACCCTTGAATTCACCCCTCCACTTT. As protein: CASSPEPLNSPLHF.

The chain couples TRBV19 to TRBJ2-7; D may be TRBD1 (6 bases). Germline-derived CDR1 and CDR2 are LNHDA and SQIVND (reference sequence). This CDR3 has 12 amino acids. Trimming shortened V by 5 bases and J by 7 bases, and 12 bases separated the two germline ends. Here the CDR3 reads CASSFPGTEQYF. CDR3 nucleotide sequence: TGTGCCAGTAGTTTCCCCGGGACAGAGCAGTACTTC.

The chain carries TRBV6-2 or TRBV6-3 and TRBJ1-5; TRBD1 is a possible D gene (6 bases). The CDR3 spans 15 residues. The germline V and J ends were trimmed by 6 bases and 0 bases, with 12 bases remaining between them. Per germline, CDR1 MNHEY and CDR2 SVGEGT. The CDR3 DNA reads as TGTGCCAGCAGCCAGGCAGGGGCTAGCAATCAGCCCCAGCATTTT. This sequence encodes CASSQAGASNQPQHF.

This clone has a single count. The rearrangement uses TRBV24-1 and TRBJ2-2; 8 bases agree with TRBD1. This CDR3 comprises 18 residues. Germline V gene sequence: CDR1 KGHDR, CDR2 SFDVKD. V lost 1 base, J lost 3 bases, and 9 bases stayed unmatched. The CDR3 protein is CATSDFDPGGSYTGELFF. CDR3 DNA sequence: TGTGCCACCAGTGATTTCGATCCAGGGGGCTCATACACCGGGGAGCTGTTTTTT.

Of note for this clone: Mismatch with germline at one junction end may stem from a read error. The rearrangement links TRBV7-7 to TRBJ2-1, with 9 bases that match TRBD1. The length of the CDR3 is 15 residues. Germline-derived CDR1 and CDR2 are SSHAT and FNYEAQ (reference sequence). In DNA, the CDR3 is TGTGCTAGCAGCATGGGACAGGGAAGGTTAAATGAGCAGTTCTTC. Translating it yields CASSMGQGRLNEQFF.

The CDR3 nucleotides read TGTGCCAGCAGCTTACAGGTTTCCCACGAGCAGTACTTC. It encodes CASSLQVSHEQYF. This chain links TRBV7-3 with TRBJ2-7; D is uncertain. The CDR3 contains 13 residues. V was clipped by 2 bases and J by 5 bases, with 10 bases between them. From germline, CDR1 is SGHTA and CDR2 FQGTGA.

The J gene is TRBJ2-7, the V gene TRBV6-5, with D possibly being TRBD1 (6 bases). CDR3 length equals 13 residues. V gave up 5 bases and J gave up 2 bases, with 10 bases separating them. Germline loops: CDR1 MNHEY, CDR2 SVGAGI. The CDR3 here is CASSRQEAYEQYF. Written as DNA, the CDR3 is TGTGCCAGCAGTCGACAGGAGGCCTACGAGCAGTACTTC.

The chain is built from TRBV3-1 (or the pseudogene TRBV3-2) and TRBJ1-1; D is ambiguous. Germline CDR1 LGHDT, CDR2 YNNKEL (reference sequence). Trimming took off 1 base at V and 5 bases at J, with 14 bases between the two ends. The CDR3 covers 15 residues. The CDR3 reads CASSQGQVYRTEAFF. DNA of the CDR3: TGTGCCAGCAGCCAAGGACAAGTGTATAGGACTGAAGCTTTCTTT.

The rearrangement uses TRBV4-1 and TRBJ2-3; TRBD2 matches 11 bases. There are 16 residues in the CDR3. After removal of 5 bases from V and 4 bases from J, the junction contained 8 bases not matched to a gene. CDR1 MGHRA and CDR2 YSYEKL come from the germline V gene. Here the CDR3 reads CASSVTSGSTPDTQYF. Written as DNA, the CDR3 is TGCGCCAGCAGCGTAACTAGCGGGAGTACCCCAGATACGCAGTATTTT.

J is TRBJ2-1 and V is TRBV7-2; possibly TRBD1 for D (5 bases). V lost 5 bases, J lost 4 bases, and 15 bases lay in between. Looked up from germline, CDR1 is SGHTA and CDR2 is FQGNSA. The length of the CDR3 is 15 residues. CDR3 protein: CASSQTVNPYNEQFF. DNA for the CDR3: TGTGCCAGCAGCCAGACAGTGAACCCTTACAATGAGCAGTTCTTC.

The chain joins TRBV6-2 or TRBV6-3 to TRBJ1-1; tentative D call: TRBD1 (6 bases). Trimming removed 0 bases at V and 6 bases at J, with 8 bases between. The CDR3 has 13 residues. Germline V lookup: CDR1 MNHEY, CDR2 SVGEGT. CDR3 region: CASSYSRTAEAFF. The CDR3 DNA reads as TGTGCCAGCAGTTACTCACGGACAGCTGAAGCTTTCTTT.

This clone was picked up a small number of times. This chain uses TRBV28 with TRBJ1-2; 8 nucleotides line up with TRBD1. The ends lost 6 bases at V and 4 bases at J; junction bases unmatched: 10. The CDR3 consists of 15 residues. CDR1 is MDHEN and CDR2 is SYDVKM in the germline V gene. DNA for the CDR3: TGTGCCAGCAGAATTCCTCGACAGGGGTCCTATGGCTACACCTTC. Translated, it gives CASRIPRQGSYGYTF.

A single count supports this clone. V is TRBV5-1 and J is TRBJ2-2; 8 nucleotides align to TRBD2. Germline CDR1 SGHRS, CDR2 YFSETQ. V dropped 1 base and J dropped 3; count of bases not matched to a gene: 2. The CDR3 runs 15 residues. CDR3 sequence reads: CASSLQAGDTGELFF. The CDR3 bases are TGCGCCAGCAGCTTGCAAGCGGGAGACACCGGGGAGCTGTTTTTT.

The gene calls are TRBV6-1 and TRBJ1-5; D might be TRBD1 (6 bases). Germline V gene data show CDR1 as MNHNS and CDR2 as SASEGT. The V and J ends lost 3 bases and 5 bases respectively, with 20 bases between them. This CDR3 spans 17 amino acids. The CDR3 DNA sequence: TGTGCCAGCAGTGACAGGGGCCCCCCGATTGGGGATCAGCCCCAGCATTTT. This encodes CASSDRGPPIGDQPQHF.

The rearrangement uses TRBV27 and TRBJ2-4, with 9 bases aligning to TRBD1. The CDR3 contains 16 residues. The V gene end was trimmed by 5 bases and the J gene end by 2 bases; junction bases not matched to a gene: 7. The germline V gene has CDR1 MNHEY and CDR2 SMNVEV (reference sequence). CDR3 protein: CASSPTGGPTKNIQYF. The CDR3 DNA sequence: TGTGCCAGCAGTCCCACAGGGGGCCCGACCAAAAACATTCAGTACTTC.

The genes are TRBV7-2 and TRBJ1-1; TRBD1 agrees at 7 bases. The V gene's germline CDR1 is SGHTA and CDR2 FQGNSA. The CDR3 spans 15 residues. V shed 1 base, J shed 4 bases, and the junction held 6 bases outside the gene matches. The CDR3 nucleotides are TGTGCCAGCAGCTTAGGACAGGGAGTGGGCACTGAAGCTTTCTTT. This codes for CASSLGQGVGTEAFF.

The chain carries TRBV3-1 (or the pseudogene TRBV3-2) and TRBJ1-1; D ambiguous. V shed 4 bases and J shed 2 bases, with 8 bases lying between them. CDR1 and CDR2 from the germline V gene are LGHDT and YNNKEL (reference sequence). This CDR3 spans 13 amino acids. The CDR3 bases are TGTGCCAGCAGCCCTCGGAGAAACACTGAAGCTTTCTTT. Translated, it gives CASSPRRNTEAFF.

The rearrangement uses TRBV4-3 and TRBJ1-3; maybe TRBD1 (5 bases). V was cut by 0 bases and J by 2 bases, with 17 bases left in between. Per the germline V gene, CDR1 is LGHNA and CDR2 is YSLEER. The CDR3 sequence is 18 residues long. As DNA, the CDR3 is TGCGCCAGCAGCCAAGATCCTTTCAGGGCAACTACTGGAAACACCATATATTTT. This translates into CASSQDPFRATTGNTIYF.